This T cell receptor beta chain was sequenced for a study of CD8+ T cells in alopecia areata. The length of the CDR3 is 13 residues. The V end was cut by 8 bases, the J end by 4 bases, with 17 bases between. CDR1 is SQVTM, CDR2 ANQGSEA, per germline. As for this clone: Its antigen is as yet unknown.

Those with alopecia areata gave lesional scalp punch biopsies and peripheral blood. Notes on the study in general: The study found higher clonality in lesional than normal scalp, especially in alopecia totalis/universalis.

Following RNA extraction, reverse transcription yielded cDNA that acted as the sequencing template. Produced via immunoSEQ multiplex PCR; TCRdb's table is partial and in-frame only. The sample shows fewer than 8,000 clones, about three fifths of them seen only once. This chain uses TRBV29-1 with TRBJ1-2; D not resolved. The source of this sequence is a human donor with alopecia areata. This specimen consisted of skin, obtained at week 0. This CDR3 is CSTSEVAGYGYTF. In DNA, the CDR3 is TGCAGCACGTCGGAGGTAGCTGGCTATGGCTACACCTTC.